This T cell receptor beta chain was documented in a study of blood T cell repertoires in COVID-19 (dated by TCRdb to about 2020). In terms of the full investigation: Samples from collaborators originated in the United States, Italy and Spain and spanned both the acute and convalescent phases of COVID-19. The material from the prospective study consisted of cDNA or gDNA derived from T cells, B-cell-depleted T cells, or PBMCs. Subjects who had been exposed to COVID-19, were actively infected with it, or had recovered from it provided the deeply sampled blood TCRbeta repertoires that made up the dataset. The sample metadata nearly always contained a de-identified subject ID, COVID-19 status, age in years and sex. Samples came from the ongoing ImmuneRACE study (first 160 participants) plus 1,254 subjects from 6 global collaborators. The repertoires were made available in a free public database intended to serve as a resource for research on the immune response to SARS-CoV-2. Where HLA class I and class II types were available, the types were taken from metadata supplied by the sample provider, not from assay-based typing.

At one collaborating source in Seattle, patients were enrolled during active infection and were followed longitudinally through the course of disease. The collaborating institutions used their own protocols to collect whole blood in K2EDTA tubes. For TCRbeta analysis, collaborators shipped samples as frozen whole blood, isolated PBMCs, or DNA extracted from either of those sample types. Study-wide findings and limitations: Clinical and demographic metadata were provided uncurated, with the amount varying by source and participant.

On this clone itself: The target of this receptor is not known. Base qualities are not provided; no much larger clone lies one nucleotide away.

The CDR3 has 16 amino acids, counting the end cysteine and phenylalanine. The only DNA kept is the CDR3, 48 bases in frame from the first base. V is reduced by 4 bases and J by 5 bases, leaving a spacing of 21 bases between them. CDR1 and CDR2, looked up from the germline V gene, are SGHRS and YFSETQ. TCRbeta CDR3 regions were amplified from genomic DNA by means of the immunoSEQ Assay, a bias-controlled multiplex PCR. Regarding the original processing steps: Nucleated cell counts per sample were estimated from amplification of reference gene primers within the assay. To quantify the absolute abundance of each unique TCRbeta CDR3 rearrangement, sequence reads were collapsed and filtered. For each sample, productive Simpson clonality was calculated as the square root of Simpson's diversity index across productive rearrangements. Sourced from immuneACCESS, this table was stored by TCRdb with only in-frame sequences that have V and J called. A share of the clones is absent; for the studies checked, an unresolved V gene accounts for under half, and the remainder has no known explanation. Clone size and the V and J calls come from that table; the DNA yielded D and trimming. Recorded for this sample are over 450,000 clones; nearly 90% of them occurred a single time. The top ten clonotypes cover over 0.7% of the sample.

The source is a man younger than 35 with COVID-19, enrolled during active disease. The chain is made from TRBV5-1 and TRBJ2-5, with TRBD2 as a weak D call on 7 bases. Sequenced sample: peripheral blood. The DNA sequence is TGCGCCAGCAGCCGGAGGGGGGGCGCTTTGGAGGAGACCCAGTACTTC. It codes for CASSRRGGALEETQYF.